Shown below are 19 T cell receptor beta chains from a single sample sequenced in a study of post-analysis software for immune sequencing data. The antigens of these receptors remain unknown. The study, taken as a whole, reports: In patients, about five TRBV segments were more frequent than in controls, with TRBV5-6, TRBV5-1 and TRBV20-1 among them.

Carried by the TCR beta cDNA libraries were unique molecular identifiers. TCRdb re-called the PCR reads through MiXCR, storing one row per CDR3 protein. This table holds some 450,000 distinct CDR3 sequences, nearly 45% found once. Sequenced material: blood. All receptors derive from a girl aged 10 to 17 with multiple sclerosis.

This clonotype was detected a few times. This chain uses TRBV29-1 with TRBJ2-7; D may be TRBD1 (6 bases). Looked up from germline, CDR1 is SQVTM and CDR2 is ANQGSEA. With 7 bases removed from V and 5 bases from J, the gap between germline ends came to 18 bases. The CDR3 length is 13 residues. The CDR3 coding sequence is TGCAGCGCTGGGGGCAGGGGTCGCCACGAGCAGTACTTC. Its protein is CSAGGRGRHEQYF.

The chain uses TRBV3-1 and TRBJ2-7; 7 positions agree with TRBD1. Germline V gene sequence: CDR1 LGHDT, CDR2 YNNKEL (reference sequence). V was pared by 2 bases and J by 2 bases, with 9 bases of the junction left unmatched. The CDR3 sequence is 16 residues long. The CDR3 spells CASSQRGGYQAYEQYF. CDR3 DNA: TGTGCCAGCAGCCAAAGAGGGGGCTATCAAGCCTACGAGCAGTACTTC.

The chain carries TRBV29-1 and TRBJ2-5; D is unclear. This CDR3 contains 13 residues. Germline V gives CDR1 SQVTM, CDR2 ANQGSEA. Between the trimmed V and J ends, which lost 4 bases and 0 bases, there was a span of 9 bases. The CDR3 nucleotides read TGCAGCGTTGTTTCAGTCAACCAAGAGACCCAGTACTTC. It encodes CSVVSVNQETQYF.

This clonotype has more than one count but fewer than ten. The chain links TRBV7-9 to TRBJ2-5, with no clear D. Trimming cost V 1 base and J 3 bases, with 12 bases left between them. The CDR3 is 15 amino acids. Germline V gene data show CDR1 as SEHNR and CDR2 as FQNEAQ (reference sequence). The CDR3 region is CASSLGANVEETQYF. The CDR3 nucleotides are TGTGCCAGCAGCTTAGGGGCTAATGTTGAAGAGACCCAGTACTTC. The whole variable domain, remainder taken from reference TRBV7-9 and TRBJ2-5, is DTGVSQNPRHKITKRGQNVTFRCDPISEHNRLYWYRQTLGQGPEFLTYFQNEAQLEKSRLLSDRFSAERPKGSFSTLEIQRTEQGDSAMYLCASSLGANVEETQYFGPGTRLLVL.

This clonotype turned up a few times. This chain joins TRBV7-6 and TRBJ2-7; D uncertain. CDR3 length: 14 residues. CDR1 and CDR2 (germline): SGHVS, FNYEAQ. V lost 5 bases and J 2 bases, leaving 13 bases between the germline ends. CDR3 sequence: CASSARFGAYEQYF. The CDR3 DNA reads TGTGCCAGCAGCGCCCGTTTTGGGGCCTACGAGCAGTACTTC.

This clonotype has just a few counts. The chain couples TRBV28 to TRBJ2-7; D call uncertain. The length of the CDR3 is 13 residues. V lost 3 bases, J lost 5 bases, and 11 bases lay in between. Germline V gene data show CDR1 as MDHEN and CDR2 as SYDVKM. The CDR3 DNA is TGTGCCAGCAGTTTCCCAGCCTCAGACGAGCAGTACTTC. Its translation: CASSFPASDEQYF.

This rearrangement joins TRBV7-9 to TRBJ2-2; possible D gene TRBD1, 5 bases. The CDR3 contains 15 residues. Germline CDR1 and CDR2: SEHNR and FQNEAQ (reference sequence). The V and J ends lost 3 bases and 4 bases respectively, with 12 bases between them. For the CDR3, the DNA is TGTGCCAGCAGCTTCGACAGTCCACGCACCGGGGAGCTGTTTTTT. This translates into CASSFDSPRTGELFF.

The chain joins TRBV11-2 to TRBJ2-3; the D gene is possibly TRBD2 (6 bases). The CDR3 totals 15 residues. V lost 5 bases, J lost 2 bases, and 14 bases lay in between. Germline loops: CDR1 SGHAT, CDR2 FQNNGV. CDR3 loop: CASSPGLPFTDTQYF. The CDR3 DNA sequence: TGTGCCAGCAGCCCGGGACTCCCCTTCACAGATACGCAGTATTTT.

As concerns this clonotype: One end of the junction fails to match germline, which may point to a read error. This chain joins TRBV7-9 and TRBJ2-7; TRBD1 might be the D (6 bases). The CDR3 runs to 13 residues. Germline CDR1 SEHNR, CDR2 FQNEAQ (reference sequence). The CDR3 region is CTSSPDTGMGQYF. CDR3 nucleotides: TGTACCAGCAGCCCCGACACAGGGATGGGCCAGTACTTC.

This chain links TRBV25-1 with TRBJ2-1, with 7 bases aligning to TRBD1. Germline values: CDR1 MGHDK, CDR2 SYGVNS. This CDR3 has 13 residues. Trimming removed 8 bases from V and 7 bases from J; junction bases left unmatched: 8. The CDR3 loop reads CASSDRVLNEQFF. The CDR3 DNA reads TGTGCCAGCTCAGACAGGGTTTTGAATGAGCAGTTCTTC. The full variable domain, completed using reference TRBV25-1 and TRBJ2-1, is EADIYQTPRYLVIGTGKKITLECSQTMGHDKMYWYQQDPGMELHLIHYSYGVNSTEKGDLSSESTVSRIRTEHFPLTLESARPSHTSQYLCASSDRVLNEQFFGPGTRLTVL.

Many counts were recorded for this clonotype. In DNA, the CDR3 is TGTGCCAGCAGTGAAGCGCTCGGGGGATCGGAGACCCAGTACTTC. Its protein is CASSEALGGSETQYF. The rearrangement uses TRBV6-1 and TRBJ2-5; the D gene is possibly TRBD2 (6 bases). The germline gives CDR1 MNHNS, CDR2 SASEGT. Trimming took 0 bases from V and 5 from J, leaving 13 bases between them. CDR3 length: 15 residues.

This clonotype was observed a few times. This sequence joins TRBV12-3 or TRBV12-4 and TRBJ2-1; 11 positions match TRBD2. CDR3 length equals 18 residues. Trimming removed 0 bases from V and 3 bases from J; junction bases left unmatched: 7. The chain's CDR3 is CASSLARTSGSSYNEQFF. CDR3 sequence (DNA): TGTGCCAGCAGTTTAGCGCGAACTAGCGGGAGTAGCTACAATGAGCAGTTCTTC.

A remark on this clonotype: A much larger clone sits a single nucleotide away, making a read error possible. The V call is TRBV27, the J call TRBJ2-7; 9 nucleotides line up with TRBD2. The CDR3 loop spans 17 amino acids. Germline V CDR1 and CDR2: MNHEY, SMNVEV (reference sequence). Germline trimming cut 2 bases from V and 10 bases from J; bases unmatched to any gene: 18. CDR3 coding DNA: TGTGCCAGCAGTTTACGAGGGGATGTAGCGGGAGCAGAGATCCAGTACTTC. Translating gives CASSLRGDVAGAEIQYF.

The V and J genes are TRBV19 and TRBJ1-5; D perhaps matches TRBD1 (5 bases). The V gene lost 3 bases and the J gene lost 3 bases, with 12 bases spanning the gap. This CDR3 comprises 15 residues. The germline CDR1 and CDR2 sequences are LNHDA and SQIVND (reference sequence). The CDR3 DNA reads TGTGCCAGTAGTATCGGGGCCCATATCAATCAGCCCCAGCATTTT. Its protein is CASSIGAHINQPQHF.

DNA for the CDR3: TGTGCCACCAGTGGCGCCGGGACTAGAGGAGAGACCCAGTACTTC. Its translation: CATSGAGTRGETQYF. The genes are TRBV24-1 and TRBJ2-5, with 8 bases identical to TRBD2. Germline V gene data show CDR1 as KGHDR and CDR2 as SFDVKD. Unmatched junction bases numbered 8, after V lost 5 bases and J lost 4 bases. This CDR3 has 15 amino acids.

On this clonotype: A much larger clone differs from this one at a single base, so this may be a read error. The chain couples TRBV7-9 to TRBJ1-1, with 9 bases matching TRBD1. Germline values: CDR1 SEHNR, CDR2 FQNEAQ (reference sequence). V lost 4 bases and J lost 6; bases outside the gene matches: 15. CDR3 length equals 17 residues. Here the CDR3 reads CASSSHDIQGARAEAFF. The CDR3 DNA sequence: TGTGCCAGCAGCTCCCACGACATACAGGGGGCGAGGGCTGAAGCTTTCTTT.

This chain connects TRBV13 to TRBJ2-4, with a weak D call TRBD2 (5 bases). Per the germline V gene, CDR1 is PRHDT and CDR2 is FYEKMQ (reference sequence). V shed 1 base and J shed 5 bases, with 6 bases lying between them. CDR3 size: 13 residues. The CDR3 here is CASSLELENIQYF. The CDR3, as DNA: TGTGCCAGCAGCTTAGAACTAGAAAACATTCAGTACTTC.

As for this clonotype: One end of the junction is discordant with germline, which a read error may explain. This chain connects TRBV6-5 to TRBJ2-5; D remains unclear. Germline assignment: CDR1 MNHEY and CDR2 SVGAGI. CDR3 length: 15 residues. The chain's CDR3 is CGSTGRVQFQETQYF. In DNA, the CDR3 is TGTGGCAGCACCGGTCGCGTCCAATTCCAAGAGACCCAGTACTTC.

The chain uses TRBV12-3 or TRBV12-4 and TRBJ2-1; 13 nucleotides match TRBD2. Trimming removed 8 bases from V and 8 bases from J; junction bases left unmatched: 6. The CDR3 covers 14 residues. Written as DNA, the CDR3 is TGTGCCAGCGGCCTCGGACTAGCGGGAGATGAGCAGTTCTTC. As protein: CASGLGLAGDEQFF.